These 2 T cell receptor beta chains share one sample of origin, sequenced in a study of cytomegalovirus exposure and HLA in healthy donors. With 60 Vbeta and 13 Jbeta primers, the PCR was carried out. Sequencing used immunoSEQ multiplex PCR; TCRdb keeps in-frame clones, though not all of them. Here the sample spans about 97,000 clones, approximately 73% being singletons. Sequencing was done on a sample of PBMCs. The receptors stem from a man aged 35-49 years in good health and CMV-seronegative.

The J gene is TRBJ2-5, the V gene TRBV7-7; D unresolved. Trimming removed 2 bases from V and 5 bases from J, with 9 bases in between. The CDR3 spans 13 residues. CDR1 and CDR2 (germline): SSHAT, FNYEAQ (reference sequence). CDR3 residues: CASSLRLGETQYF. DNA for the CDR3: TGTGCCAGCAGCTTAAGGCTCGGGGAGACCCAGTACTTC.

The genes are TRBV5-1 and TRBJ2-1; D is ambiguous. Looked up from germline, CDR1 is SGHRS and CDR2 is YFSETQ. V gave up 0 bases and J gave up 8 bases, with 15 bases separating them. The length of the CDR3 is 15 residues. This CDR3 is CASSLAVVAGDEQFF. For the CDR3, the DNA is TGCGCCAGCAGCTTGGCCGTGGTGGCAGGCGATGAGCAGTTCTTC.